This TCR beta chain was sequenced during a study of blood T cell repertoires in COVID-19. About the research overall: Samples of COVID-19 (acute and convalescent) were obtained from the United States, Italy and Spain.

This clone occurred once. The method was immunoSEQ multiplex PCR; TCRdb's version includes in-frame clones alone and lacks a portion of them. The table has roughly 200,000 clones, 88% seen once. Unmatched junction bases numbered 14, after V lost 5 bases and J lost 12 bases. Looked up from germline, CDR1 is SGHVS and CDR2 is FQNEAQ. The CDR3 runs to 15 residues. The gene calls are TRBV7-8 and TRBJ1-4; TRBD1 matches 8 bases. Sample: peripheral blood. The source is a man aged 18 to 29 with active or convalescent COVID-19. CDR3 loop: CASSPGGGDHWELFF. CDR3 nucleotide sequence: TGTGCCAGCAGCCCAGGGGGCGGGGATCATTGGGAACTGTTTTTT.